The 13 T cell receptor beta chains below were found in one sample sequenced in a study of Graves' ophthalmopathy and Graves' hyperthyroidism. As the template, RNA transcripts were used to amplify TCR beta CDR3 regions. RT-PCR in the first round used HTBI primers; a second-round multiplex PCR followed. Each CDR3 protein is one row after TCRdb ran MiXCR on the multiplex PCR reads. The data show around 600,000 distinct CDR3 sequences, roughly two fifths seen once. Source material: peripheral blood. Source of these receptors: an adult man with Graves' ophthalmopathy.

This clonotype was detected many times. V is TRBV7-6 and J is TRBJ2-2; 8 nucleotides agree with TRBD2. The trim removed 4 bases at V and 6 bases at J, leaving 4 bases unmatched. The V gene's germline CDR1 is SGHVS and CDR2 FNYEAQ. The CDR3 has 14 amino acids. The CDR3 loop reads CASSSGLGSGELFF. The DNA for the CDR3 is TGTGCCAGCAGCTCGGGACTAGGATCCGGGGAGCTGTTTTTT.

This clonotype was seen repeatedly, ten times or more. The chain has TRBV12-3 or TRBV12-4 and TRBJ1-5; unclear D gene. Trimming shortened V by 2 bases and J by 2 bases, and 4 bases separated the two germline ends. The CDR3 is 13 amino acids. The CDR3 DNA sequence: TGTGCCAGCAGTTTAAGGCGCAATCAGCCCCAGCATTTT. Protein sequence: CASSLRRNQPQHF.

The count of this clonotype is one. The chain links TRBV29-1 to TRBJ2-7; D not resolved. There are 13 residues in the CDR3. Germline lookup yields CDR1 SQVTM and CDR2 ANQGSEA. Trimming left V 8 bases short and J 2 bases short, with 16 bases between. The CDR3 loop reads CSFRVAAPYEQYF. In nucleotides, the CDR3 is TGCAGCTTTAGGGTGGCAGCGCCCTACGAGCAGTACTTC.

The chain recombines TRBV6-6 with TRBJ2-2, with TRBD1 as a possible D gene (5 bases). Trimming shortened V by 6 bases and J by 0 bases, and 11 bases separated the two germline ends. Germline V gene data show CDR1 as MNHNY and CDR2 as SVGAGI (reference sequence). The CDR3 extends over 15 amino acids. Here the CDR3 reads CASRRQYANTGELFF. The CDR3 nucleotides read TGTGCCAGCAGAAGACAGTATGCGAACACCGGGGAGCTGTTTTTT.

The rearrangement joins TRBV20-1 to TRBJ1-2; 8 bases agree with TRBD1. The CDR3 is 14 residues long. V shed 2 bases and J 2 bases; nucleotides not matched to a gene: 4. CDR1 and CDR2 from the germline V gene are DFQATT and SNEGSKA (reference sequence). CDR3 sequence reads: CSARPDRANYGYTF. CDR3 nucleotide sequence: TGCAGTGCTAGACCGGACAGGGCAAACTATGGCTACACCTTC.

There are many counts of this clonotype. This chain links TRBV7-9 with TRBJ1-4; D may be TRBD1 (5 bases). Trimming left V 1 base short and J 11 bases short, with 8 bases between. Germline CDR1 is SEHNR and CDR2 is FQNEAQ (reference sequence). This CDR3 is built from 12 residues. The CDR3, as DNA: TGTGCCAGCAGCTTAGAAGAGGGGAAACTGTTTTTT. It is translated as CASSLEEGKLFF.

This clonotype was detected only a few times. CDR3 DNA sequence: TGTGCCAGCAGCGTCGGGGGGGGCCGCACCGGGGAGCTGTTTTTT. Its protein is CASSVGGGRTGELFF. The chain couples TRBV9 to TRBJ2-2, with 8 bases that match TRBD2. The CDR3 is 15 amino acids. Germline CDR1 and CDR2: SGDLS and YYNGEE. The trim removed 2 bases at V and 4 bases at J, leaving 4 bases unmatched.

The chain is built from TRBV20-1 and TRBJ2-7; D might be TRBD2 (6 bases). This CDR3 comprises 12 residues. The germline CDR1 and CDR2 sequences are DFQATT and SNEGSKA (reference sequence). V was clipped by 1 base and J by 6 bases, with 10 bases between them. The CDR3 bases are TGCAGTGCTAGAGTCCGGGGGTTCGAGCAGTACTTC. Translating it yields CSARVRGFEQYF.

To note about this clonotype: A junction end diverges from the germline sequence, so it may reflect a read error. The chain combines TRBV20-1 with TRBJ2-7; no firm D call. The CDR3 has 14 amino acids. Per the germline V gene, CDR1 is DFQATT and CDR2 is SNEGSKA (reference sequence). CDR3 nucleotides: TGCAGTGTTAGAGGTAGTACACTGTCCAACGAGCAGTACTTC. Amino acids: CSVRGSTLSNEQYF.

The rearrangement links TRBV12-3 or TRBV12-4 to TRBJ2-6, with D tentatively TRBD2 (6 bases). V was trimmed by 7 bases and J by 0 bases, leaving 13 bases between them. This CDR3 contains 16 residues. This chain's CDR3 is CASILTAGSGANVLTF. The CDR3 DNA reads TGTGCCAGCATTCTGACAGCGGGCTCTGGGGCCAACGTCCTGACTTTC.

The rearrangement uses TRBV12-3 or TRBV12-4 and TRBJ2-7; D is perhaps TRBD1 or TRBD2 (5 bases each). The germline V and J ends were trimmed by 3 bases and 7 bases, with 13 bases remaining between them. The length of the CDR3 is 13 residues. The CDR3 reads CASSLGPVDEQYF. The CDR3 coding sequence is TGTGCCAGCAGTTTGGGACCAGTGGATGAGCAGTACTTC.

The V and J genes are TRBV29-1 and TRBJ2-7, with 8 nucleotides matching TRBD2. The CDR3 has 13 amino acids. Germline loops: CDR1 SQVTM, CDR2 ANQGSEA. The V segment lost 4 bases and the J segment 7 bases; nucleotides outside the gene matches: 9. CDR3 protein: CSVGTSRTGEQYF. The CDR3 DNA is TGCAGCGTTGGGACTAGCCGGACCGGGGAGCAGTACTTC.

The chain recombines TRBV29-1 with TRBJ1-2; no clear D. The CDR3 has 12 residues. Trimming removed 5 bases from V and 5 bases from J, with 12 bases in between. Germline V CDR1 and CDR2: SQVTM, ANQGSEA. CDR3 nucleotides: TGCAGCGTTACAGAGAACATATATGGCTACACCTTC. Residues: CSVTENIYGYTF. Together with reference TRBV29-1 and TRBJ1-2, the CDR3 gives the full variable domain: SAVISQKPSRDICQRGTSLTIQCQVDSQVTMMFWYRQQPGQSLTLIATANQGSEATYESGFVIDKFPISRPNLTFSTLTVSNMSPEDSSIYLCSVTENIYGYTFGSGTRLTVV.